A selection of T cell receptor beta chains follows, all from one sample in a study of identical twins. From the 5' RACE reads, TCRdb called clonotypes with MiXCR, one entry per CDR3 protein. This table holds 200,000 to 250,000 distinct CDR3 sequences, 5.5% to 8% found once. These records were also assigned to another study, of yellow fever vaccine responses in identical twins.

Material for sequencing was memory (CD45RO+) T cells sorted from blood. The receptors come from a woman younger than 30 in good health. The CDR3 runs from the conserved cysteine through the conserved F or W. The D gene is left open where the match is weak. Clone size is shown for a subset of rows, as once, few, many or a class of expanded clone.

size: -
V: TRBV18
J: TRBJ2-2
length: 16
D: TRBD1
DNA: TGTGCCAGCTCACCGCCAGGGGGCTCGAACACCGGGGAGCTGTTTTTT
CDR3: CASSPPGGSNTGELFF

size: -
V: TRBV3-1
J: TRBJ2-7
length: 13
D: -
DNA: TGTGCCAGCAGCCAATATCTAGACTGGGAGCAGTACTTC
CDR3: CASSQYLDWEQYF

size: few
V: TRBV28
J: TRBJ2-3
length: 18
D: TRBD2
DNA: TGTGCCAGCAGTTTATCCGGTAGCGGGAGAGGCGGCACAGATACGCAGTATTTT
CDR3: CASSLSGSGRGGTDTQYF

size: once
V: TRBV10-1
J: TRBJ2-7
length: 13
D: TRBD1
DNA: TGCGCCAGCAGTGGAACAGGGGCAAACGAGCAGTACTTC
CDR3: CASSGTGANEQYF

size: many
V: TRBV7-3
J: TRBJ2-1
length: 15
D: TRBD2
DNA: TGTGCCAGCAGCCCACTACTAGCGGGAAAGAATGAGCAGTTCTTC
CDR3: CASSPLLAGKNEQFF

size: few
V: TRBV6-2/TRBV6-3
J: TRBJ1-5
length: 17
D: TRBD1
DNA: TGTGCCAGCAGTTTTTTAACAGGGGAAGTGGGCAATCAGCCCCAGCATTTT
CDR3: CASSFLTGEVGNQPQHF

size: many
V: TRBV7-3
J: TRBJ2-2
length: 13
D: -
DNA: TGTGCCAGCAGCTTAACGATCACCGGGGAGCTGTTTTTT
CDR3: CASSLTITGELFF

size: -
V: TRBV20-1
J: TRBJ1-2
length: 18
D: -
DNA: TGCAGTGCTAGAGATCCCCTTACAGGCCTTTCGATTTCCTATGGCTACACCTTC
CDR3: CSARDPLTGLSISYGYTF

size: -
V: TRBV20-1
J: TRBJ1-1
length: 13
D: -
DNA: TGCAGTGCTAGACCAGGGCCGGGGACTGAAGCTTTCTTT
CDR3: CSARPGPGTEAFF

size: few
V: TRBV7-9
J: TRBJ1-4
length: 15
D: -
DNA: TGTGCCAGCAGCTTAGGACGGAGGGTTGGCGAAAAACTGTTTTTT
CDR3: CASSLGRRVGEKLFF

size: once
V: TRBV24-1
J: TRBJ2-2
length: 18
D: -
DNA: TGTGCCACCAGTGACCCAGCCGGGACGGCCACGAACACCGGGGAGCTGTTTTTT
CDR3: CATSDPAGTATNTGELFF

size: many
V: TRBV3-1
J: TRBJ1-4
length: 12
D: -
DNA: TGTGCCAGCAGCCAAGTCGGTGAAAAACTGTTTTTT
CDR3: CASSQVGEKLFF

size: few
V: TRBV5-1
J: TRBJ2-2
length: 16
D: TRBD2
DNA: TGCGCCAGCATTCCGGGCGGGACTAGCGGTTCCAGGGAGCTGTTTTTT
CDR3: CASIPGGTSGSRELFF

size: many
V: TRBV5-1
J: TRBJ1-4
length: 14
D: -
DNA: TGCGCCAGCAGCTTGGGCCCCTCGGACGGAAAACTGTTTTTT
CDR3: CASSLGPSDGKLFF

size: -
V: TRBV11-2
J: TRBJ2-2
length: 14
D: -
DNA: TGTGCCAGCAACAACCGCGTGAACACCGGGGAGCTGTTTTTT
CDR3: CASNNRVNTGELFF

size: few
V: TRBV6-4
J: TRBJ2-2
length: 15
D: -
DNA: TGTGCCAGCAGTGACGGGGCGGTGGGCACCGGGGAGCTGTTTTTT
CDR3: CASSDGAVGTGELFF

size: many
V: TRBV7-2
J: TRBJ2-7
length: 15
D: TRBD1
DNA: TGTGCCAGCAGCCCAGAGACAGGGTACTCCTACGAGCAGTACTTC
CDR3: CASSPETGYSYEQYF

size: -
V: TRBV10-3
J: TRBJ2-1
length: 16
D: -
DNA: TGTGCCATCAGTCCCCTCGATTCCTCTACCTACAATGAGCAGTTCTTC
CDR3: CAISPLDSSTYNEQFF

size: many
V: TRBV5-1
J: TRBJ2-5
length: 14
D: -
DNA: TGCGCCAGCAGGTCTAGGGTTTTCATGGAGACCCAGTACTTC
CDR3: CASRSRVFMETQYF

size: few
V: TRBV28
J: TRBJ2-6
length: 16
D: -
DNA: TGTGCCAGCAGTTTATATGGGGACCGTGGGGCCAACGTCCTGACTTTC
CDR3: CASSLYGDRGANVLTF